These 28 T cell receptor beta chains were all obtained from the same sample, sequenced in a study of blood T cell repertoires in COVID-19. Repertoires were generated with immunoSEQ multiplex PCR, while TCRdb's copy carries only in-frame clones and drops some. Of fewer than 150,000 clones detected, just under 90% appear once; the ten largest clones hold 4% to 5.5%. The sample comprised peripheral blood. All receptors come from a woman between 50 and 59 years old with acute or convalescent COVID-19.

The chain links TRBV4-1 to TRBJ1-6; no clear D gene. Germline CDR1 MGHRA, CDR2 YSYEKL. This CDR3 region has 14 residues. The V gene lost 5 bases and the J gene lost 5 bases, with 10 bases spanning the gap. CDR3 region: CASSSGSNNSPLHF. For the CDR3, the DNA is TGCGCCAGCAGCTCGGGGAGCAATAATTCACCCCTCCACTTT.

The chain links TRBV18 to TRBJ2-7, with 8 bases identical to TRBD2. CDR1 is KGHSH, CDR2 LQKENI, per germline. J gave up 4 bases and V 2 bases, and 4 bases lay outside the gene matches. CDR3 length equals 14 residues. CDR3 sequence reads: CASSPASGSYEQYF. CDR3 in DNA: TGTGCCAGCTCACCAGCTAGCGGGTCATACGAGCAGTACTTC. Full variable domain (missing parts from reference TRBV18 and TRBJ2-7): NAGVMQNPRHLVRRRGQEARLRCSPMKGHSHVYWYRQLPEEGLKFMVYLQKENIIDESGMPKERFSAEFPKEGPSILRIQQVVRGDSAAYFCASSPASGSYEQYFGPGTRLTVT.

Only one count was recorded for this clone. This chain joins TRBV6-1 and TRBJ1-6; maybe TRBD1 (6 bases). The CDR3 has 18 residues. V lost 2 bases, J lost 10 bases, and 24 bases lay in between. Germline CDR1 MNHNS, CDR2 SASEGT. The CDR3 is CASSEIHGQGLFWSPLHF. CDR3 bases: TGTGCCAGCAGTGAAATTCACGGGCAGGGGTTATTTTGGTCACCCCTCCACTTT.

The chain carries TRBV30 and TRBJ2-2, with a possible D match to TRBD1 (5 bases). With 0 bases removed from V and 3 bases from J, the gap between germline ends came to 5 bases. CDR1 is GTSNPN, CDR2 SVGIG, per germline (reference sequence). The length of the CDR3 is 13 residues. The CDR3 nucleotides are TGTGCCTGGAGTGTACAGGACACCGGGGAGCTGTTTTTT. Its protein product is CAWSVQDTGELFF.

This clone turned up a few times. The chain combines TRBV3-1 (or the pseudogene TRBV3-2) with TRBJ1-2; 7 bases agree with TRBD1. Germline V gene data show CDR1 as LGHDT and CDR2 as YNNKEL (reference sequence). This CDR3 contains 15 residues. V lost 4 bases and J lost 2; bases outside the gene matches: 7. CDR3 coding DNA: TGTGCCAGCAGCCTGGCCCTGGACAGGAACTATGGCTACACCTTC. Its translation is CASSLALDRNYGYTF.

The chain has TRBV10-1 and TRBJ1-6, with 11 bases lining up with TRBD1. Germline V lookup: CDR1 WNHNN, CDR2 SYGVQD (reference sequence). V shed 10 bases, J shed 10 bases, and the junction held 12 bases outside the gene matches. CDR3 size: 15 residues. CDR3: CAIPGQGDFRSPLHF. CDR3 DNA sequence: TGCGCCATTCCGGGACAGGGGGATTTTCGATCACCCCTCCACTTT.

The chain recombines TRBV6-5 with TRBJ1-2, with 7 bases identical to TRBD1. V was pared by 2 bases and J by 6 bases, with 6 bases of the junction left unmatched. This CDR3 region has 14 residues. The germline CDR1 and CDR2 sequences are MNHEY and SVGAGI. CDR3 loop: CASSYLQGMDGYTF. CDR3 coding DNA: TGTGCCAGCAGTTACCTACAGGGGATGGATGGCTACACCTTC.

The rearrangement links TRBV6-6 to TRBJ1-2; TRBD1 matches at 8 bases. CDR1 and CDR2 (germline): MNHNY, SVGAGI (reference sequence). V dropped 5 bases and J dropped 4; count of bases not matched to a gene: 9. This CDR3 spans 15 amino acids. This CDR3 is CASSPGQGVAYGYTF. In DNA form, the CDR3 reads TGTGCCAGCAGTCCCGGACAGGGAGTGGCCTATGGCTACACCTTC.

The rearrangement links TRBV11-1 to TRBJ1-3, with 9 bases identical to TRBD1. V lost 5 bases to trimming and J lost 4 bases; unmatched junction nucleotides: 6. There are 15 residues in the CDR3. Germline-derived CDR1 and CDR2 are SGHAT and FQDESV (reference sequence). The CDR3 DNA reads TGTGCCAGCAGCCAACAGGGGGCACACGGAAACACCATATATTTT. It specifies CASSQQGAHGNTIYF.

The chain couples TRBV25-1 to TRBJ1-1; 7 nucleotides agree with TRBD1. The CDR3 is 15 residues long. The V and J ends lost 2 bases and 1 base, in that order; junction bases with no gene match: 4. CDR1 MGHDK and CDR2 SYGVNS come from the germline V gene. CDR3 residues: CASSEMGTENTEAFF. CDR3 DNA sequence: TGTGCCAGCAGTGAAATGGGGACAGAGAACACTGAAGCTTTCTTT.

This clone has only one observation. The rearrangement joins TRBV4-1 to TRBJ2-1, with D tentatively TRBD1 (6 bases). The CDR3 contains 14 residues. The V gene lost 4 bases and the J gene lost 7 bases, with 14 bases spanning the gap. Germline assignment: CDR1 MGHRA and CDR2 YSYEKL. CDR3 protein: CASSPGSGQNEQFF. The CDR3 DNA follows: TGCGCCAGCAGCCCCGGCTCGGGACAAAATGAGCAGTTCTTC.

The gene calls are TRBV7-9 and TRBJ1-1; 7 nucleotides align to TRBD1. This CDR3 comprises 15 residues. V dropped 5 bases and J dropped 4; count of bases not matched to a gene: 10. Germline V gene data show CDR1 as SEHNR and CDR2 as FQNEAQ (reference sequence). The CDR3 sequence: CASSARQGLGTEAFF. DNA for the CDR3: TGTGCCAGCAGCGCCAGACAGGGTTTGGGCACTGAAGCTTTCTTT.

This chain links TRBV2 with TRBJ1-3; weak D call: TRBD1 (5 bases). Trimming pared 4 bases from V and 4 bases from J, leaving 17 bases between. Germline CDR1 SNHLY, CDR2 FYNNEI. The CDR3 contains 16 residues. The CDR3 is CASSGQLLNLGNTIYF. CDR3 coding DNA: TGTGCCAGCAGTGGACAGCTCCTGAATCTAGGAAACACCATATATTTT.

The chain is built from TRBV5-1 and TRBJ1-4, with 8 bases aligning to TRBD1. The V gene end was trimmed by 0 bases and the J gene end by 4 bases; junction bases not matched to a gene: 14. This CDR3 region has 19 residues. Per the germline V gene, CDR1 is SGHRS and CDR2 is YFSETQ. CDR3 coding DNA: TGCGCCAGCAGCTTGGCCCCTCGACAGGGGAGGAGGAATAATGAAAAACTGTTTTTT. This codes for CASSLAPRQGRRNNEKLFF. Based on the CDR3 plus reference TRBV5-1 and TRBJ1-4, the full variable domain is KAGVTQTPRYLIKTRGQQVTLSCSPISGHRSVSWYQQTPGQGLQFLFEYFSETQRNKGNFPGRFSGRQFSNSRSEMNVSTLELGDSALYLCASSLAPRQGRRNNEKLFFGSGTQLSVL.

The chain uses TRBV28 and TRBJ1-5; weak D call: TRBD1 (5 bases). The germline CDR1 and CDR2 sequences are MDHEN and SYDVKM. Trimming cost V 2 bases and J 5 bases, with 16 bases left between them. This CDR3 is built from 16 residues. CDR3 protein: CASSLGGLPGDQPQHF. Written as DNA, the CDR3 is TGTGCCAGCAGTTTAGGGGGACTACCGGGGGATCAGCCCCAGCATTTT.

This chain connects TRBV6-6 to TRBJ1-2, with a possible D match to TRBD1 (5 bases). Germline V CDR1 and CDR2: MNHNY, SVGAGI (reference sequence). CDR3 length: 14 amino acids. V lost 4 bases, J lost 6 bases, and 15 bases lay in between. CDR3 nucleotide sequence: TGTGCCAGCAGTTTATGGGGGGGAGTGGATGGCTACACCTTC. The encoded protein is CASSLWGGVDGYTF.

This rearrangement joins TRBV2 to TRBJ1-1, with TRBD1 matching over 8 bases. Trimming took 8 bases from V and 3 from J; bases not matched to a gene: 5. The CDR3 totals 13 residues. Looked up from germline, CDR1 is SNHLY and CDR2 is FYNNEI. CDR3 coding DNA: TGTGCCAGCCTCGGACAGGGTGACACTGAAGCTTTCTTT. Amino acid sequence: CASLGQGDTEAFF.

This chain connects TRBV7-2 to TRBJ2-7; a possible D gene is TRBD2 (6 bases). The germline V gene encodes CDR1 SGHTA and CDR2 FQGNSA. V was clipped by 4 bases and J by 8 bases, with 18 bases between them. The CDR3 length is 14 residues. Here the CDR3 DNA reads TGTGCCAGCAGCTCCGGACTAATCTATACGAAGCAGTACTTC. Translated, it gives CASSSGLIYTKQYF.

The chain employs TRBV10-1 and TRBJ1-2, with TRBD1 identical over 9 bases. This CDR3 has 13 amino acids. CDR1 WNHNN and CDR2 SYGVQD come from the germline V gene (reference sequence). Trimming removed 5 bases from V and 4 bases from J; junction bases left unmatched: 2. The CDR3 nucleotides are TGCGCCAGCAGTCCGGACAGGGGCTATGGCTACACCTTC. Translation gives CASSPDRGYGYTF.

The chain uses TRBV28 and TRBJ2-6, with unresolved D. The germline V gene encodes CDR1 MDHEN and CDR2 SYDVKM. This CDR3 is built from 17 residues. V was trimmed by 7 bases and J by 0 bases, leaving 16 bases between them. CDR3 amino acids: CASTPPTRPSGANVLTF. As DNA, the CDR3 is TGTGCCAGCACCCCGCCCACGCGGCCCTCTGGGGCCAACGTCCTGACTTTC.

The gene calls are TRBV3-1 (or the pseudogene TRBV3-2) and TRBJ1-3; D perhaps matches TRBD1 (5 bases). In germline, CDR1 is LGHDT, CDR2 YNNKEL (reference sequence). The CDR3 covers 15 residues. V lost 0 bases and J 3 bases, leaving 9 bases between the germline ends. In nucleotides, the CDR3 is TGTGCCAGCAGCCAAGAACGACAGATTGGAAACACCATATATTTT. It yields the protein CASSQERQIGNTIYF.

This chain links TRBV24-1 with TRBJ1-1, with 8 bases aligning to TRBD1. After removal of 3 bases from V and 1 base from J, the junction contained 15 bases not matched to a gene. The CDR3 consists of 19 residues. Germline V gene sequence: CDR1 KGHDR, CDR2 SFDVKD. The CDR3 reads CATSDTEQGGDLENTEAFF. CDR3 nucleotides: TGTGCCACCAGTGATACTGAACAGGGGGGTGATTTGGAGAACACTGAAGCTTTCTTT.

This clone was detected once. Here the CDR3 reads CASSSQGYTQYF. The CDR3 DNA reads TGTGCCAGCAGCTCTCAGGGGTATACGCAGTATTTT. This sequence joins TRBV4-2 and TRBJ2-3; D may be TRBD1 (6 bases). The V and J ends lost 5 bases and 7 bases respectively, with 10 bases between them. The CDR3 spans 12 residues. Germline CDR1 LGHNA, CDR2 YNFKEQ.

The rearrangement joins TRBV9 to TRBJ2-3; 12 nucleotides align to TRBD2. The CDR3 runs to 16 residues. V was pared by 3 bases and J by 5 bases, with 7 bases of the junction left unmatched. Per germline, CDR1 SGDLS and CDR2 YYNGEE. CDR3 nucleotides: TGTGCCAGCAGCGGTTTCAGGACTAGCGGGGTAGATACGCAGTATTTT. This sequence encodes CASSGFRTSGVDTQYF. Using reference TRBV9 and TRBJ2-3 for the parts outside the CDR3, the full variable domain is DSGVTQTPKHLITATGQRVTLRCSPRSGDLSVYWYQQSLDQGLQFLIQYYNGEERAKGNILERFSAQQFPDLHSELNLSSLELGDSALYFCASSGFRTSGVDTQYFGPGTRLTVL.

The rearrangement joins TRBV24-1 to TRBJ2-3; the D is unclear. Germline lookup yields CDR1 KGHDR and CDR2 SFDVKD. Trimming took off 4 bases at V and 3 bases at J, with 10 bases between the two ends. The CDR3 consists of 14 residues. CDR3 bases: TGTGCCACCAGTGACACTCCGACTACAGATACGCAGTATTTT. This codes for CATSDTPTTDTQYF.

This clone was found once. V is TRBV28 and J is TRBJ2-3; TRBD2 aligns across 9 bases. The CDR3 contains 17 residues. Germline V gene lookup returns CDR1 MDHEN and CDR2 SYDVKM. V was clipped by 3 bases and J by 2 bases; unmatched bases: 9. The CDR3 coding sequence is TGTGCCAGCAGTTTGGTGAGCGGGAGGCGAGTCACAGATACGCAGTATTTT. Protein sequence: CASSLVSGRRVTDTQYF.

CDR3 DNA sequence: TGCGCCAGCAGTCTGGGACTAGTGGGAAAAGCCGAGCAGTACTTC. It yields the protein CASSLGLVGKAEQYF. V gene TRBV10-1 combines with J gene TRBJ2-7, with 8 bases aligning to TRBD2. CDR3 length equals 15 residues. Looked up from germline, CDR1 is WNHNN and CDR2 is SYGVQD (reference sequence). V lost 5 bases to trimming and J lost 6 bases; unmatched junction nucleotides: 12.

The rearrangement uses TRBV19 and TRBJ2-1; 7 bases map to TRBD2. Unmatched junction bases numbered 9, after V lost 9 bases and J lost 7 bases. Germline-derived CDR1 and CDR2 are LNHDA and SQIVND (reference sequence). This CDR3 is built from 13 residues. CDR3 sequence (DNA): TGTGCCAGCGAATTCCTGGGGGGGAATGAGCAGTTCTTC. It specifies CASEFLGGNEQFF.